Presented here are 20 T cell receptor beta chains from one specimen sequenced in a study of glioma-infiltrating T cells. TCR alpha and beta CDR3 regions were amplified from RNA using iRepertoire nested multiplex PCR. MiXCR, applied by TCRdb to the multiplex PCR reads, yields one record per CDR3 protein. The sample contains 100,000 to 150,000 distinct CDR3 sequences, roughly 25% of which appear only once. The sequenced sample consisted of glioma tissue, nonneoplastic brain tissue, or PBMCs (not recorded which). Receptors were obtained from a human donor with low-grade glioma or glioblastoma, undergoing nonglioma brain surgery, or in good health (not recorded which).

This chain uses TRBV29-1 with TRBJ1-6; TRBD1 agrees at 12 bases. Germline CDR1 is SQVTM and CDR2 is ANQGSEA. V dropped 7 bases and J dropped 9; count of bases not matched to a gene: 10. This CDR3 contains 15 residues. The CDR3 region is CSDKGTGGFGSPLHF. CDR3 coding DNA: TGCAGCGACAAAGGGACAGGGGGCTTTGGTTCACCCCTCCACTTT.

There are many counts of this clonotype. This chain uses TRBV7-2 with TRBJ2-7, with 11 nucleotides matching TRBD1. This CDR3 contains 16 residues. Trimming at V came to 6 bases and at J to 6 bases, leaving 13 bases not matched to a gene. Germline CDR1 is SGHTA and CDR2 is FQGNSA. The CDR3 nucleotides read TGTGCCAGCAGGTCAACCGGGACAGGGGGTTTAGCCGAGCAGTACTTC. Translating it yields CASRSTGTGGLAEQYF.

Worth noting for this clonotype: This could be a read error, since a much larger clone is one nucleotide away. The chain employs TRBV14 and TRBJ2-7, with D perhaps matching TRBD2 (6 bases). Germline values: CDR1 SGHDN, CDR2 FVKESK. V gave up 5 bases and J gave up 4 bases, with 21 bases separating them. This CDR3 comprises 16 residues. For the CDR3, the DNA is TGTGCCAGCAGCTCCGGACCAGCGGGTGGTGGGTACGAGCAGTACTTC. It is translated as CASSSGPAGGGYEQYF.

V gene TRBV9 combines with J gene TRBJ2-3; D is uncertain. The V and J ends lost 1 base and 11 bases respectively, with 11 bases between them. From germline, CDR1 is SGDLS and CDR2 YYNGEE. The CDR3 is 12 residues long. The CDR3 coding sequence is TGTGCCAGCAGCGTAAGCCTGCATGAGCAGTATTTT. Encoded protein: CASSVSLHEQYF. Full variable domain (missing parts from reference TRBV9 and TRBJ2-3): DSGVTQTPKHLITATGQRVTLRCSPRSGDLSVYWYQQSLDQGLQFLIQYYNGEERAKGNILERFSAQQFPDLHSELNLSSLELGDSALYFCASSVSLHEQYFGPGTRLTVL.

The sample holds a few counts of this clonotype. J is TRBJ2-4 and V is TRBV11-2, with TRBD2 as a possible D gene (6 bases). Trimming cost V 4 bases and J 5 bases, with 9 bases left between them. CDR3 length: 13 residues. The V gene's germline CDR1 is SGHAT and CDR2 FQNNGV. The DNA for the CDR3 is TGTGCCAGCAGCTCGGGAGTTGAAAACATTCAGTACTTC. Amino acid sequence: CASSSGVENIQYF.

This clonotype has ten or more counts. The chain has TRBV7-2 and TRBJ1-5, with 7 bases matching TRBD1. Trimming at V came to 1 base and at J to 6 bases, leaving 9 bases not matched to a gene. The CDR3 contains 16 residues. Germline values: CDR1 SGHTA, CDR2 FQGNSA. The CDR3 loop reads CASSLDRGDGRQPQHF. The DNA for the CDR3 is TGTGCCAGCAGCTTAGACAGGGGAGATGGGCGTCAGCCCCAGCATTTT.

This clonotype appeared a few times. J is TRBJ1-5 and V is TRBV12-3 or TRBV12-4; D is undetermined. The V gene lost 3 bases and the J gene lost 9 bases, with 9 bases spanning the gap. The CDR3 loop spans 12 amino acids. The CDR3 reads CASSFQGMPQHF. The CDR3 coding sequence is TGTGCCAGCAGTTTTCAAGGGATGCCCCAGCATTTT.

Ten or more counts support this clonotype. V usage is TRBV20-1 and J usage is TRBJ2-1; 11 bases agree with TRBD2. CDR3 length: 16 residues. J lost 5 bases, V lost 2 bases, and 8 bases had no gene match. Germline V gives CDR1 DFQATT, CDR2 SNEGSKA (reference sequence). As DNA, the CDR3 is TGCAGTGCTAGATCCGTAGCGGGAGGGATCGACAATGAGCAGTTCTTC. It is translated as CSARSVAGGIDNEQFF.

This clonotype was recorded at least ten times. J is TRBJ2-1 and V is TRBV3-1, with 9 positions matching TRBD2. J lost 7 bases, V lost 4 bases, and 5 bases had no gene match. CDR3 size: 14 residues. The V gene's germline CDR1 is LGHDT and CDR2 YNNKEL (reference sequence). The chain's CDR3 is CASSPGLAKNEQFF. The CDR3 DNA reads as TGTGCCAGCAGCCCAGGACTAGCGAAGAATGAGCAGTTCTTC.

This clonotype was detected many times. The J gene is TRBJ1-5, the V gene TRBV14; D is perhaps TRBD1 (5 bases). The V end lost 4 bases, the J end lost 0 bases, and 10 bases lay between the germline ends. There are 15 residues in the CDR3. The germline CDR1 and CDR2 sequences are SGHDN and FVKESK. The CDR3 DNA reads TGTGCCAGCAGCCTGGGACCGAGTAGCAATCAGCCCCAGCATTTT. The encoded protein is CASSLGPSSNQPQHF.

This clonotype was recorded a few times. The genes are TRBV12-3 or TRBV12-4 and TRBJ2-7; D is unresolved. Trimming cost V 4 bases and J 0 bases, with 13 bases left between them. The CDR3 is 15 amino acids. The CDR3 loop reads CASSSILWASYEQYF. Written as DNA, the CDR3 is TGTGCCAGCAGTTCTATCCTGTGGGCCTCCTACGAGCAGTACTTC.

This clonotype has ten or more counts. The chain combines TRBV7-3 with TRBJ1-2; no firm D call. The germline gives CDR1 SGHTA, CDR2 FQGTGA. This CDR3 spans 13 amino acids. Trimming took off 5 bases at V and 8 bases at J, with 15 bases between the two ends. CDR3 protein: CASSPSEEVGYTF. The CDR3 DNA sequence: TGTGCCAGCAGCCCATCGGAAGAGGTCGGCTACACCTTC. Based on the CDR3 plus reference TRBV7-3 and TRBJ1-2, the full variable domain is GAGVSQTPSNKVTEKGKYVELRCDPISGHTALYWYRQSLGQGPEFLIYFQGTGAADDSGLPNDRFFAVRPEGSVSTLKIQRTERGDSAVYLCASSPSEEVGYTFGSGTRLTVV.

In this sample, this clonotype turned up many times. The chain is built from TRBV7-9 and TRBJ2-7; D perhaps matches TRBD2 (6 bases). CDR1 SEHNR and CDR2 FQNEAQ come from the germline V gene (reference sequence). This CDR3 region has 12 residues. The V and J ends lost 4 bases and 5 bases respectively, with 9 bases between them. CDR3 DNA: TGTGCCAGCAGCTCGGACTACCACGAGCAGTACTTC. Translation: CASSSDYHEQYF.

As concerns this clonotype: A much larger clone sits a single nucleotide away, making a read error possible. The chain has TRBV4-1 and TRBJ2-7; D not certain. V was trimmed by 3 bases and J by 6 bases, leaving 21 bases between them. This CDR3 is built from 16 residues. Germline CDR1 MGHRA, CDR2 YSYEKL. The CDR3 protein is CASSHSLAIGNLEQYF. Here the CDR3 DNA reads TGCGCCAGCAGCCACTCTTTGGCTATCGGAAATCTCGAGCAGTACTTC.

The sample holds many counts of this clonotype. V is TRBV20-1 and J is TRBJ2-5, with D perhaps being TRBD1 or TRBD2 (7 bases each). V was shortened by 6 bases and J by 5 bases, with 19 bases between the two germline ends. The CDR3 length is 14 residues. Germline V gene data show CDR1 as DFQATT and CDR2 as SNEGSKA (reference sequence). CDR3 region: CSALPGGGEETQYF. In nucleotides, the CDR3 is TGCAGTGCCCTGCCAGGGGGGGGGGAGGAGACCCAGTACTTC.

This clonotype was seen at least ten times. At one end the junction does not follow the germline gene, possibly because of a read error. The J gene is TRBJ2-3, the V gene TRBV7-7; TRBD2 matches 8 bases. The CDR3 sequence is 15 residues long. CDR1 is SSHAT, CDR2 FNYEAQ, per germline (reference sequence). CDR3 protein: CASSYGSGNTDTQYF. DNA for the CDR3: TGTGCTAGCAGTTACGGTAGCGGGAACACAGATACGCAGTATTTT.

This clonotype has ten or more counts. This chain connects TRBV2 to TRBJ2-7; no definite D call. CDR1 is SNHLY and CDR2 is FYNNEI in the germline V gene. The V end was cut by 7 bases, the J end by 2 bases, with 6 bases between. The CDR3 has 11 residues. DNA for the CDR3: TGTGCCAGCACAGCGACCTACGAGCAGTACTTC. It codes for CASTATYEQYF.

This clonotype was recorded at least ten times. The V call is TRBV7-8, the J call TRBJ1-1, with 7 positions matching TRBD1. CDR3 length: 13 residues. Trimming removed 4 bases from V and 8 bases from J; junction bases left unmatched: 7. Germline V gives CDR1 SGHVS, CDR2 FQNEAQ. CDR3 nucleotide sequence: TGTGCCAGCAGCTCCGCCCGGACAGGAGAAGCTTTCTTT. Translating it yields CASSSARTGEAFF. The variable domain in full, completed from reference TRBV7-8 and TRBJ1-1, reads GAGVSQSPRYKVAKRGQDVALRCDPISGHVSLFWYQQALGQGPEFLTYFQNEAQLDKSGLPSDRFFAERPEGSVSTLKIQRTQQEDSAVYLCASSSARTGEAFFGQGTRLTVV.

A few counts support this clonotype. V and J are TRBV25-1 and TRBJ2-7, with 9 positions matching TRBD1. CDR3 length: 15 amino acids. V trimming: 4 bases; J trimming: 2 bases; junction bases outside the gene matches: 6. In germline, CDR1 is MGHDK, CDR2 SYGVNS. This CDR3 is CASSAPTGGAYEQYF. CDR3 DNA sequence: TGTGCCAGCAGTGCACCAACAGGGGGCGCCTACGAGCAGTACTTC.

This clonotype was observed at least ten times. The V gene is TRBV7-2, the J gene TRBJ2-5; no definite D call. Trimming took off 6 bases at V and 2 bases at J, with 4 bases between the two ends. This CDR3 spans 11 amino acids. Germline V gene sequence: CDR1 SGHTA, CDR2 FQGNSA. The CDR3 loop reads CASRAQETQYF. CDR3 bases: TGTGCCAGCAGGGCGCAAGAGACCCAGTACTTC.